Below, 8 T cell receptor beta chains from the same sample are listed, as sequenced in a study of T cell repertoires in cytomegalovirus infection. Using its own MiXCR run on the reads, TCRdb lists one record per CDR3 protein. Seen here are about 830,000 distinct CDR3 sequences, approximately 29% observed once, and the top ten hold around 11%. Their antigen targets remain unknown. The source was cultured CD8+ T cells from PBMCs, collected from culture after CMV antigen stimulation. All receptors derive from a human donor in good health (CMV status not recorded). Some clones in this sample may be carry-over from other donors' samples.

This clonotype has more than one count but fewer than ten. The chain links TRBV28 to TRBJ2-7; the match to TRBD1 covers 8 bases. J lost 2 bases, V lost 4 bases, and 7 bases had no gene match. The germline gives CDR1 MDHEN, CDR2 SYDVKM. The CDR3 loop spans 15 amino acids. The CDR3 protein is CASSSGGYLTYEQYV. Here the CDR3 DNA reads TGTGCCAGCAGTTCAGGGGGCTACCTTACCTACGAGCAGTACGTC.

In this sample, this clonotype turned up a few times. The J gene is TRBJ1-5, the V gene TRBV6-5, with D possibly TRBD1 on 5 matching bases. The CDR3 sequence is 15 residues long. Trimming stripped 0 bases from V and 5 bases from J, with 11 bases between. Germline CDR1 and CDR2: MNHEY and SVGAGI. CDR3 sequence (DNA): TGTGCCAGCAGTTACTCGATGACAGAGGATCAGCCCCAGCATTTT. Protein: CASSYSMTEDQPQHF.

The CDR3 DNA follows: TGTGCCAGCTCACCTTTGACAGCTTACAATGAGCAGTTCTTC. It specifies CASSPLTAYNEQFF. This rearrangement joins TRBV18 to TRBJ2-1; perhaps TRBD1 as D (5 bases). Germline loops: CDR1 KGHSH, CDR2 LQKENI. This CDR3 has 14 amino acids. V lost 3 bases and J 4 bases, leaving 10 bases between the germline ends.

The rearrangement joins TRBV4-1 to TRBJ2-2; D assignment may be TRBD1 or TRBD2 (5 bases each). CDR1 and CDR2 (germline): MGHRA, YSYEKL. The CDR3 is 14 amino acids. V shed 5 bases and J shed 5 bases, with 12 bases lying between them. CDR3 DNA sequence: TGCGCCAGCAGCTGGGGCCGGGGTACCGGGGAGCTGTTTTTT. Protein sequence: CASSWGRGTGELFF.

V and J are TRBV19 and TRBJ1-5, with no clear D. The V and J ends lost 3 bases and 5 bases respectively, with 11 bases between them. In germline, CDR1 is LNHDA, CDR2 SQIVND (reference sequence). The length of the CDR3 is 14 residues. CDR3 residues: CASSMAYGDQPQHF. In nucleotides, the CDR3 is TGTGCCAGTAGTATGGCATACGGGGATCAGCCCCAGCATTTT.

The chain joins TRBV7-8 to TRBJ1-1; D gene uncertain. The CDR3 totals 15 residues. In germline, CDR1 is SGHVS, CDR2 FQNEAQ. Deletions cut 2 bases from V and 4 bases from J, with 14 bases between. CDR3 protein: CASSLPSLSGTEAFF. The CDR3 bases are TGTGCCAGCAGCTTACCCAGTCTGAGCGGCACTGAAGCTTTCTTT. The whole variable domain, filled in from reference TRBV7-8 and TRBJ1-1, reads GAGVSQSPRYKVAKRGQDVALRCDPISGHVSLFWYQQALGQGPEFLTYFQNEAQLDKSGLPSDRFFAERPEGSVSTLKIQRTQQEDSAVYLCASSLPSLSGTEAFFGQGTRLTVV.

The chain recombines TRBV10-3 with TRBJ1-2; D unresolved. Germline CDR1 reads ENHRY; CDR2 reads SYGVKD. The V and J ends lost 2 bases and 5 bases respectively, with 15 bases between them. The CDR3 runs to 15 residues. The CDR3 sequence: CAISEPPEYQYGYTF. CDR3 nucleotide sequence: TGTGCCATCAGTGAGCCCCCGGAGTACCAGTATGGCTACACCTTC.

This clonotype came up a few times. The rearrangement links TRBV6-2 or TRBV6-3 to TRBJ2-1; 9 bases fit TRBD1. V was pared by 6 bases and J by 4 bases, with 7 bases of the junction left unmatched. This CDR3 has 15 residues. Germline V gives CDR1 MNHEY, CDR2 SVGEGT. The CDR3, as DNA: TGTGCCAGCAGCCCTGACAGGGGGATATACAATGAGCAGTTCTTC. Residues: CASSPDRGIYNEQFF.